This T cell receptor (beta chain) was sequenced during a study of CXCR3-negative and CXCR3-positive naive CD8 T cells. Background on the study: TRB reads totalled about 150 million, about 1.5 +/- 0.3 million per library. Study findings and constraints: Naive cells positive for CXCR3 carried more hydrophobic TRB CDR3s than CXCR3-negative ones. Similar TRBV-TRBJ gene usage was seen in naive CXCR3-negative and CXCR3-positive cells, but not in memory cells. Relative to memory CD8+ cells, whose diversity was much lower, both naive subsets had comparably high diversity.

Germline loops: CDR1 MDHEN, CDR2 SYDVKM. The CDR3 is 13 residues long. Cells classed as naive CD8+ T cells were CD45RO-CCR7+CD27+CD95-. Each TRB cDNA library was prepared by 5' RACE (with UMI labels). No DNA is given; TCRdb re-called the 5' RACE reads and lists each CDR3 protein once. This sample's table reports 130,000 to 150,000 distinct CDR3 sequences. As concerns this clonotype: Its matching antigen is unknown.

The sequence derives from a human donor in good health. Some clones in this sample may be carry-over from other donors' samples. The V and J genes are TRBV28 and TRBJ1-1; the TRBD1 assignment by TCRdb is unverifiable without DNA. The sample was naive CXCR3+ CD8+ T cells from blood. Subset described: CD45RO-CCR7+CD27+CD95- naive CD8+ T cells expressing CXCR3 (TNR3+). CDR3 in amino acids: CASSLARGTEAFF.